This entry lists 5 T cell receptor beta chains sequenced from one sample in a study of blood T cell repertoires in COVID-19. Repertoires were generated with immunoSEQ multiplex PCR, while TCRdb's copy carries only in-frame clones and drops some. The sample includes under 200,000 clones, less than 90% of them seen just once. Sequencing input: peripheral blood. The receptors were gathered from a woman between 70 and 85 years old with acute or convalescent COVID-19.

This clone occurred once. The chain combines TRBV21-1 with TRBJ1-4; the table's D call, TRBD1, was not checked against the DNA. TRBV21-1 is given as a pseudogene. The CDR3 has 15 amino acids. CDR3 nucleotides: TGTGCCAGCATCTCTGGACAGGCCGGGGATGAAAAACTGTTTTTT. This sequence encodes CASISGQAGDEKLFF.

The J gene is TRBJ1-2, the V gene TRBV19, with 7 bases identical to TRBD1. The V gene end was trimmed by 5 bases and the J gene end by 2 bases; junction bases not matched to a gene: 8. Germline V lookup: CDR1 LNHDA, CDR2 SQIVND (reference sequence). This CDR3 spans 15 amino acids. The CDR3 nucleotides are TGTGCCAGTAGTTCAGACAGGGCAGGGAACTATGGCTACACCTTC. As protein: CASSSDRAGNYGYTF. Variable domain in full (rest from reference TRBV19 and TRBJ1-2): DGGITQSPKYLFRKEGQNVTLSCEQNLNHDAMYWYRQDPGQGLRLIYYSQIVNDFQKGDIAEGYSVSREKKESFPLTVTSAQKNPTAFYLCASSSDRAGNYGYTFGSGTRLTVV.

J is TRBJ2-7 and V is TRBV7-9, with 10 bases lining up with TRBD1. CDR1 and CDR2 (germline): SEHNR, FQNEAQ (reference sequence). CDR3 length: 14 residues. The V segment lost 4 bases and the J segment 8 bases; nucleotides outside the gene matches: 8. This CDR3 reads CASSSSGTGEKQYF. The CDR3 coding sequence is TGTGCCAGCAGCTCCTCCGGGACAGGGGAGAAGCAGTACTTC.

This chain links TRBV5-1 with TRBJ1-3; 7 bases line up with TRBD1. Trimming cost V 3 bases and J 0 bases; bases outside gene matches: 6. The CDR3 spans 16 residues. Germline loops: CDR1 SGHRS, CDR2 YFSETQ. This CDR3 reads CASSSGQPNSGNTIYF. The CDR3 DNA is TGCGCCAGCAGCTCGGGACAGCCTAACTCTGGAAACACCATATATTTT. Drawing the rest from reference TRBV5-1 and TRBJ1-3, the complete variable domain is KAGVTQTPRYLIKTRGQQVTLSCSPISGHRSVSWYQQTPGQGLQFLFEYFSETQRNKGNFPGRFSGRQFSNSRSEMNVSTLELGDSALYLCASSSGQPNSGNTIYFGEGSWLTVV.

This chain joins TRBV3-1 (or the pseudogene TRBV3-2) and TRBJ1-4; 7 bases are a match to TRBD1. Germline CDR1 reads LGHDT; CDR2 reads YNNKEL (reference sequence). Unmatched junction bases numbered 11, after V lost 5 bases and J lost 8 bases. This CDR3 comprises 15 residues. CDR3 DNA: TGTGCCAGCAGCAACCGAGGGGGCCTTTCCGAAAAACTGTTTTTT. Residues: CASSNRGGLSEKLFF.